One T cell receptor beta chain is described in this entry. Its antigen is as yet unknown. These data belong to a study of human T cells and chemical hapten exposure. Looking at the study overall: Patients having alopecia areata, totalis or universalis were mostly female. Yields of TCR per sample differed, chiefly owing to small differences in pooled library volume.

Using its own MiXCR run on the RACE reads, TCRdb lists one record per CDR3 protein. The sample lists some 180,000 distinct CDR3 sequences, around 24% occurring once. Time point specified: patch test 1, 2 weeks after DPC sensitization. Treatment indicated: therapeutic diphenylcyclopropenone sensitization with weekly scalp DPC. Blood draws came first, before each patch test. Study-wide points: Expanded TCRs clustered into significantly more large CDR3 similarity groups than controls, the analysis revealed.

V gave up 5 bases and J gave up 6 bases, with 7 bases separating them. Germline CDR1 is SQVTM and CDR2 is ANQGSEA. CDR3 length: 11 residues. Sequenced material: whole blood, taken in connection with sensitization to the hapten diphenylcyclopropenone (DPC). The receptor comes from a woman between 50 and 59 years old with alopecia areata. Some clones in this sample may be carry-over from other donors' samples. The chain recombines TRBV29-1 with TRBJ2-2; D is undetermined. The DNA of the CDR3 is TGCAGCGTTAGTGATCCCGGGGAGCTGTTTTTT. Translating gives CSVSDPGELFF.